The TCR beta chain described here comes from a study of T cell responses to AZD1222 COVID-19 vaccine (dated by TCRdb to the early 2020s). Broadly, across the study: TCR sequencing was performed for approximately 240 trial participants, of whom 207 were given two doses of AZD1222 and around 25 were given two doses of MenACWY control vaccine. Trial participants were enrolled into age subgroups of 18-55, 56-69 and 70-plus years, which contained roughly 140, 27 and 60 TCR-sequenced participants, respectively. The investigation overall reported the following: Nearly half of unique spike-specific TCRs reportedly recognized epitopes outside regions mutated in the B.1.351 and B.1.1.7 variants. Participants were mostly white British and included more females than males, and it was suggested by the authors that clonal diversity may have been underestimated. Vaccine-associated CD4 TCRs spanned the whole spike protein, with dominant responses in regions 160-218 and 743-854. After two AZD1222 doses, both the breadth and the depth of spike-specific TCRs were significantly higher than at day 0 and than in MenACWY recipients. No day 14 peak-response samples were available, so repertoires were characterized only after the peak T cell response. Conclusions about previously exposed vaccinees are limited because only a handful of AZD1222 recipients were SARS-CoV-2 seropositive at baseline. The 56-69-year group was small, and its depth increase did not reach significance, likely because of low power.

From a lookup of the germline V gene, CDR1 and CDR2 are SGHVS and FQNEAQ. Reading from cysteine to phenylalanine, the CDR3 counts 15 amino acids. The CDR3 DNA has 45 bases and is translated from base 1. After removal of 3 bases from V and 1 base from J, the junction retains 2 bases not matched to a gene. The label giving this sample's time point can be read as: about 28 days (+/-7) after the second vaccine dose. What the treatment or condition label conveys for this sample: meningococcal conjugate vaccine given as trial control. The vaccinee samples were drawn from two UK trials, COV001 and COV002, one of which was a single-blind randomized controlled phase 2/3 trial testing AZD1222 (ChAdOx1 nCoV-19) in healthy adults. For TCRbeta chain sequencing, PBMC samples from trial participants were taken at day 0 and at day 28 after the second dose. Note on this clone: Its target antigen remains unknown. Within one base of it there is no much larger clone, and no base qualities were kept.

The CDR3 regions of human TCRbeta chains were analyzed by immunosequencing. The authors' analysis ran thus. Repertoire TCRs were checked for matches against a reference library of SARS-CoV-2-specific TCRs that had been generated using the MIRA antigen-specificity platform. Breadth was defined as the fraction of unique TCRs that were SARS-CoV-2-associated, and depth was defined as the fraction of total T cells that were SARS-CoV-2-associated. Using the MIRA data, each spike-specific TCR was assigned both to the spike region to which the TCR was reactive and to a CD4 or CD8 class. Log10-transformed breadth and depth values were compared by one-way ANOVA with Sidak's multiple comparisons tests. This is the immuneACCESS table as TCRdb keeps it, with only in-frame sequences that have V and J called. A part of the clones is gone; compared with another copy, unresolved V genes explain less than half, and the rest is unexplained. V and J calls and clone size are as listed in that table; D and trimming were resolved from the DNA. The sample table lists approximately 210,000 clones, around 94% of them with a count of one. Together, the top ten hold around 1.7% of the sample.

The sample was peripheral blood, taken 28 days after the second dose of the MenACWY control vaccine. The sequence is built from TRBV7-8 and TRBJ2-3; TRBD2 aligns with 9 central bases. The clonotype was recovered from an adult who received the MenACWY meningococcal vaccine as a control. The DNA sequence is given as TGTGCCAGCAGCTTCCAGCGGGGGGGCACAGATACGCAGTATTTT. Translated, it reads CASSFQRGGTDTQYF.